This TCR beta chain was recorded in a study of T cells after yellow fever vaccination. They built TCR cDNA with 5'RACE template switching, a step that put in a universal primer site and UMIs. TCRdb re-derived calls from the 5' RACE reads in MiXCR, one entry per CDR3 protein. The sample consists of roughly 63,000 distinct CDR3 sequences, 7.4% of them appearing once. Study findings and constraints: After the booster, approximately 96% of CD4 and 88% of CD8 primary-response clones were re-detected. A small proportion of clonotypes was detected in both the CD4 and CD8 compartments.

This clonotype was seen at least ten times. Its antigen remains unidentified. Sample: CD8+ T cells sorted from PBMCs, taken 15 days after the yellow fever booster vaccination. This sequence was found in a man aged 30-40 years who received the YFV17D yellow fever vaccine.

Here the CDR3 DNA reads TGCGCCAGCAGCCACACTGCAAAAAGCCAGAGCTCCTACGAGCAGTACTTC. It specifies CASSHTAKSQSSYEQYF. V and J are TRBV4-3 and TRBJ2-7; no reliable D call. Germline V CDR1 and CDR2: LGHNA, YSLEER. Trimming removed 3 bases from V and 0 bases from J, with 18 bases in between. The CDR3 loop spans 17 amino acids.